The clone carrying this T cell receptor beta chain appeared many times. What it binds is not known. This CDR3 has 15 residues. V trimming: 4 bases; J trimming: 7 bases; junction bases outside the gene matches: 5. The germline gives CDR1 SGHVS, CDR2 FQNEAQ. This specimen belongs to a study of human T cells and chemical hapten exposure. Study overall: All through the roughly 26-week study, the scalp of each patient received diphenylcyclopropenone doses weekly. Overall study findings and caveats: Every donor had alopecia, and their immune response may therefore differ from healthy people's. DPC sensitization did not alter TCRs above 1 in 1000 frequency.

Via MiXCR, TCRdb re-called the RACE reads, giving one row per CDR3 protein. Of some 120,000 distinct CDR3 sequences in the sample, roughly an eighth are singletons; the top ten hold roughly 1.3%. Documented time point: patch test 1, 2 weeks after DPC sensitization. Treatment given: therapeutic diphenylcyclopropenone sensitization with weekly scalp DPC. Alopecia patients between 18 and 70 years old and suitable for DPC were used as donors. The V gene is TRBV7-8, the J gene TRBJ1-6, with TRBD1 identical over 9 bases. Sequences were derived from whole blood, sampled in connection with sensitization to the hapten diphenylcyclopropenone (DPC). The receptor's source is a woman aged 50 to 60 with alopecia areata. Some clones in this sample may be carry-over from other donors' samples. The CDR3 sequence is CASSWDRALNSPLHF. CDR3 in DNA: TGTGCCAGCAGCTGGGACAGGGCTTTGAATTCACCCCTCCACTTT.